This TCR beta chain was retrieved from a study of T cells in Graves' hyperthyroidism and ophthalmopathy (dated by TCRdb to between 2018 and 2020). Context from the whole study: Peripheral blood was sampled at the time of initial diagnosis, prior to any treatment. A discovery cohort of around 98 patients, roughly 40 with Graves' ophthalmopathy and 57 with stable Graves' hyperthyroidism, was used to find distinguishing TCR V-J signatures. Prospective prediction of ophthalmopathy was tested in an independent validation cohort consisting of 18 hyperthyroidism patients and some 15 patients who later progressed to ophthalmopathy. The roughly 100 discovery patients were randomly split 7:3 into training and test sets. Thyroid tissue and blood T-cell repertoires from about six Graves' hyperthyroidism patients were also compared in the study. After blood sampling, hyperthyroidism patients were treated with methimazole at a starting dose of 30 mg daily, and ophthalmopathy patients were treated with high-dose intravenous methylprednisolone. TCR Vbeta CDR3 sequencing of approximately 140 peripheral blood samples (more than 40 ophthalmopathy, about 75 hyperthyroidism and approximately 17 progressor patients) is reported in the paper.

Graves' hyperthyroidism was defined as stable when no progression to ophthalmopathy occurred over 18 months of follow-up. Hyperthyroidism patients were aged 18 to 65 years and newly diagnosed, with disease duration of less than 2 months. Any patient with an uncontrolled infection, another autoimmune disease, pregnancy or lactation was excluded. Diagnoses relied on clinical symptoms, serum thyroxine and TRAb, thyroid ultrasound and orbital computed tomography. PBMCs were separated from roughly 9.3 ml of fresh peripheral blood using Ficoll-Paque density gradient centrifugation. Trizol reagent was used to extract total RNA, and RNA quality was then checked on an Agilent 2100 Bioanalyzer. Amplification of TCR beta CDR3 regions was carried out from RNA transcripts. The TCR CDR3 was subjected to a first round of RT-PCR using the HTBI primer set and the Qiagen OneStep RT-PCR kit. The libraries were constructed in a second round of multiplex PCR and then size-selected and purified. The libraries were sequenced on an Illumina HiSeq2000 using paired-end 100 bp reads. The paper's data handling went like this. Raw data were processed with SOAPnuke, discarding reads with adapters, uncalled bases, mean Phred below 15, or no exact constant-primer or identifier match. COPE v1.2.5 was used to merge the high-quality paired reads, and each unique nucleotide sequence was defined as a clonotype. MiTCR v1.1 was used to align clonotypes to the IMGT TRBV, TRBD and TRBJ reference segments. The analysis included only V-J combinations with a frequency above 0.0001, which together covered around 99% of the repertoires. The TCS score was defined as the ratio of F50 (clonal expansion) to E x V (chaos), calculated using BLOSUM62-based TCRdist between CDR3 peptides within each V-J. Welch's t-statistics and random forest reduced just over 500 V-J features to under 15, which were used in a naive Bayes classifier (R e1071). The similarity between thyroid and blood repertoires was quantified using the Morisita-Horn index. The public sequencing data were trimmed at Q25 with fastp and processed into clonotypes with MiXCR by TCRdb, which kept only in-frame beta chains. Rows are unified per CDR3 protein, each entry keeping the most common DNA and genes. Here the V and J calls rest on TCRdb's processing, not on the authors' analysis. This sample comprises approximately 870,000 distinct CDR3 sequences, more than 30% of them detected only once. The ten largest clones add up to around 10% of the sample.

On this clonotype itself: Its antigen remains unidentified. No much larger clonotype is one base removed from it; base qualities were not supplied.

Here is what the overall study found, with its caveats: During validation, the model predicted progression to ophthalmopathy a median of about 6.5 months ahead of onset, with more than 60% sensitivity and around 72% specificity. Sample size was not statistically predetermined, and investigators were not blinded to group allocation. Most expanded thyroid clonotypes (frequency above 0.001) were also detected in blood, a finding suggesting that blood repertoires may reflect thyroid immune responses. In cross-validation, a model built on a 13 V-J signature told ophthalmopathy apart from stable hyperthyroidism with 85% to 90% sensitivity and 81% to 82% specificity, and in testing the same model reached 80%/75%.

The germline V gene (reference sequence) gives CDR1 as LNHDA and CDR2 as SQIVND. Deletion took 6 bases off V and 7 bases off J, with a span of 15 bases between the germline ends. There are 14 amino acids in the CDR3, from cysteine to phenylalanine inclusive. Left in the record is the CDR3 DNA by itself, 42 bases read in frame from the first base. Recombination joined TRBV19 with TRBJ2-2; matching of 6 bases hints at TRBD2 as the D gene. The specimen was blood. The clonotype originates from a young man with Graves' hyperthyroidism. At the DNA level, the sequence is TGTGCCAGTAGCGCGGCACTTAGCGGCGGGGAGCTGTTTTTT. This is translated as CASSAALSGGELFF.